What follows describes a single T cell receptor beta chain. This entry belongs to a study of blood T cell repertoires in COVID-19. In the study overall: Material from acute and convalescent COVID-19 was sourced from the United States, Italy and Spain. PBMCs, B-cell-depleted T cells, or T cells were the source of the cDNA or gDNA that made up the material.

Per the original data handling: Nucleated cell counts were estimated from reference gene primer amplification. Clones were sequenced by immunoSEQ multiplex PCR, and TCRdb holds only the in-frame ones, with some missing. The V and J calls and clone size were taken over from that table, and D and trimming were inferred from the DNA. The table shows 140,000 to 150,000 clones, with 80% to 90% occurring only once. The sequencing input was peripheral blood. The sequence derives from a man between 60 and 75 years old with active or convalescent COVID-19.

DNA of the CDR3: TGTGCCAGCCAGGGAGGGCTCGAGCAGTACTTC. Its protein product is CASQGGLEQYF. V and J are TRBV28 and TRBJ2-7, with 7 bases lining up with TRBD2. CDR3 length: 11 residues. Germline V gene data show CDR1 as MDHEN and CDR2 as SYDVKM. Losses at the gene ends were 8 bases for V and 6 bases for J; bases not matched to a gene: 4.